Given below is one TCR beta chain in context. The antigen is not known. Patients selected for sequencing had displayed CD8+CD57+ cell expansion by flow cytometry. TCR beta VDJ and CDR3 profiles were obtained from a genomic DNA template. TCRdb passed the reads through MiXCR, listing each CDR3 protein once. The table lists about 190,000 distinct CDR3 sequences, approximately 48% of them singletons. These data belong to a study of CD8+CD57+ T cells in acquired aplastic anemia. Study-level background: Sorted CD4+ and CD8+ cells gave a mean 3.2 ug DNA, range roughly 0.2 to 27.4 ug. Whole-study findings and limits: CD8+ Simpson's diversity showed no significant patient-control difference.

Germline V gene data show CDR1 as LNHNV and CDR2 as YYDKDF (reference sequence). This CDR3 has 15 amino acids. The germline V and J ends were trimmed by 3 bases and 0 bases, with 9 bases remaining between them. This TCR was recovered from a human donor with aplastic anemia. The sequenced sample consisted of sorted CD4+, CD8+, or CD8+CD57+ T cells (not recorded which) from PBMCs. V is TRBV15 and J is TRBJ1-5; a weak D match, TRBD1 (5 bases). The CDR3, as DNA: TGTGCCACCAGCAGGGGACCCGCTAGCAATCAGCCCCAGCATTTT. Protein product: CATSRGPASNQPQHF.